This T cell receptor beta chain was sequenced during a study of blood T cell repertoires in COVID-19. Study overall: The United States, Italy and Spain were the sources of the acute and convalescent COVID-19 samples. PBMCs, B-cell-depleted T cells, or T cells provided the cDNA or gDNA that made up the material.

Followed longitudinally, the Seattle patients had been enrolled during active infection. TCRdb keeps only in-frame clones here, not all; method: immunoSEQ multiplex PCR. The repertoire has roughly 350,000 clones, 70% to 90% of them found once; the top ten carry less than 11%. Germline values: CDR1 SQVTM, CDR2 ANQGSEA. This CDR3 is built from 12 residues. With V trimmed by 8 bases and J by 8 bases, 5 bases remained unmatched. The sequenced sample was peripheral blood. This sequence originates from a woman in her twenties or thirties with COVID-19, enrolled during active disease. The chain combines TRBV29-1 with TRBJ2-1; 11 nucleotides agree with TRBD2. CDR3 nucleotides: TGCAGCCCTCGGACTAGCGGGCATGAGCAGTTCTTC. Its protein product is CSPRTSGHEQFF.